The 15 T cell receptor beta chains reported below all come from one sample, sequenced in a study of blood T cell repertoires in COVID-19. TCRdb's table, derived via immunoSEQ multiplex PCR, lists solely in-frame clones and lacks some. The repertoire consists of 350,000 to 400,000 clones, with approximately 88% occurring once and the leading ten covering around 0.97%. Sequencing was done on a sample of PBMCs or T cells enriched from blood (not recorded which). These receptors were collected from a woman aged 25 to 39 with acute COVID-19.

The V call is TRBV6-5, the J call TRBJ1-6; 7 positions agree with TRBD1. The CDR3 extends over 15 amino acids. Losses at the gene ends were 6 bases for V and 6 bases for J; bases not matched to a gene: 8. The V gene's germline CDR1 is MNHEY and CDR2 SVGAGI. The CDR3 reads CASSHRQGSNSPLHF. CDR3 DNA: TGTGCCAGCAGCCACAGACAGGGTTCTAATTCACCCCTCCACTTT.

Here the CDR3 reads CASSSRPGQVGNYGYTF. The CDR3 nucleotides are TGTGCCAGCAGTTCTCGCCCCGGACAGGTGGGGAACTATGGCTACACCTTC. The chain employs TRBV27 and TRBJ1-2; 7 bases fit TRBD1. Germline-derived CDR1 and CDR2 are MNHEY and SMNVEV (reference sequence). The CDR3 loop spans 17 amino acids. J was trimmed by 2 bases and V by 4 bases; bases with no gene match: 13.

The chain joins TRBV5-1 to TRBJ2-2, with a weak D call TRBD2 (5 bases). Trimming stripped 4 bases from V and 1 base from J, with 14 bases between. This CDR3 has 16 residues. CDR1 SGHRS and CDR2 YFSETQ come from the germline V gene. The CDR3 loop is CASSPQVRENTGELFF. In DNA, the CDR3 is TGCGCCAGCAGCCCTCAGGTGAGGGAGAACACCGGGGAGCTGTTTTTT.

The V gene is TRBV4-1, the J gene TRBJ2-3; D perhaps matches TRBD2 (5 bases). The V gene's germline CDR1 is MGHRA and CDR2 YSYEKL. Trimming took off 1 base at V and 6 bases at J, with 11 bases between the two ends. CDR3 size: 14 residues. The CDR3 DNA sequence: TGCGCCAGCAGCCAAGCAGAGGGTAGGGATACGCAGTATTTT. Protein: CASSQAEGRDTQYF.

The rearrangement links TRBV9 to TRBJ2-3; the match to TRBD2 covers 7 bases. This CDR3 has 18 amino acids. The V and J ends lost 4 bases and 0 bases, in that order; junction bases with no gene match: 14. Per the germline V gene, CDR1 is SGDLS and CDR2 is YYNGEE. The CDR3 region has the DNA TGTGCCAGCAGCCCCGGGCCTGGCGGGGGATCTAGCACAGATACGCAGTATTTT. Protein: CASSPGPGGGSSTDTQYF.

The chain combines TRBV24-1 with TRBJ1-2; 9 positions match TRBD1. Per the germline V gene, CDR1 is KGHDR and CDR2 is SFDVKD. The CDR3 contains 13 residues. Trimming at V came to 11 bases and at J to 6 bases, leaving 9 bases not matched to a gene. CDR3 coding DNA: TGTGCCATCCGGGACAGGGAAGGGGATGGCTACACCTTC. It yields the protein CAIRDREGDGYTF.

V usage is TRBV3-1 (or the pseudogene TRBV3-2) and J usage is TRBJ1-1; no definite D call. The CDR3 length is 16 residues. With 1 base removed from V and 0 bases from J, the gap between germline ends came to 12 bases. CDR1 and CDR2 from the germline V gene are LGHDT and YNNKEL (reference sequence). The CDR3 nucleotides are TGTGCCAGCAGCCAAGGATCGAGGATTATGAACACTGAAGCTTTCTTT. Its protein product is CASSQGSRIMNTEAFF.

This clone was recorded only once. This sequence joins TRBV5-6 and TRBJ2-7; a weak D match, TRBD2 (5 bases). CDR3 length: 16 amino acids. Trimming stripped 2 bases from V and 2 bases from J, with 17 bases between. CDR1 is SGHDT and CDR2 is YYEEEE in the germline V gene. Here the CDR3 DNA reads TGTGCCAGCAGCTTTACCGTAGTAGCGCCAACCTACGAGCAGTACTTC. Translated: CASSFTVVAPTYEQYF.

The chain has TRBV2 and TRBJ2-1, with TRBD1 identical over 8 bases. Germline V gene lookup returns CDR1 SNHLY and CDR2 FYNNEI. After removal of 5 bases from V and 8 bases from J, the junction contained 14 bases not matched to a gene. The CDR3 extends over 16 amino acids. The CDR3 reads CASSSVWTGKEDEQFF. CDR3 nucleotides: TGTGCCAGCAGTTCCGTTTGGACAGGGAAGGAGGATGAGCAGTTCTTC.

The genes are TRBV11-2 and TRBJ1-3; D is possibly TRBD1 (5 bases). V gave up 6 bases and J gave up 4 bases, with 19 bases separating them. Germline loops: CDR1 SGHAT, CDR2 FQNNGV. The CDR3 consists of 16 residues. This CDR3 is CASRTTGRGWGNTIYF. The CDR3 DNA sequence: TGTGCCAGCAGGACTACCGGGAGGGGTTGGGGAAACACCATATATTTT.

The sample holds one count of this clone. V gene TRBV2 combines with J gene TRBJ2-1; 8 bases are shared with TRBD1. Trimming cost V 4 bases and J 9 bases; bases outside gene matches: 11. The CDR3 has 15 amino acids. CDR1 and CDR2 (germline): SNHLY, FYNNEI. CDR3 amino acids: CASSVSGQVMSEQFF. DNA for the CDR3: TGTGCCAGCAGTGTTTCGGGACAGGTCATGAGTGAGCAGTTCTTC.

The chain joins TRBV4-3 to TRBJ1-4; D gene ambiguous. Germline V CDR1 and CDR2: LGHNA, YSLEER. This CDR3 is 16 amino acids long. V was trimmed by 0 bases and J by 8 bases, leaving 16 bases between them. This chain's CDR3 is CASSQDAGSLREKLFF. CDR3 nucleotides: TGCGCCAGCAGCCAAGACGCGGGTTCCCTAAGGGAAAAACTGTTTTTT.

Written as DNA, the CDR3 is TGCGCCAGCAGCCAAGATCAGGGCTTCACTGAAGCTTTCTTT. Its protein is CASSQDQGFTEAFF. The chain is built from TRBV4-1 and TRBJ1-1, with TRBD1 as a possible D gene (5 bases). The V and J ends lost 0 bases and 4 bases respectively, with 9 bases between them. The V gene's germline CDR1 is MGHRA and CDR2 YSYEKL. This CDR3 is 14 amino acids long.

The V and J genes are TRBV7-2 and TRBJ2-1, with TRBD2 matching over 10 bases. Germline loops: CDR1 SGHTA, CDR2 FQGNSA. The CDR3 spans 15 residues. Germline trimming cut 3 bases from V and 9 bases from J; bases unmatched to any gene: 8. The DNA of the CDR3 is TGTGCCAGCAGCTTGAGCGGGGGGGTTCCTGGTGAGCAGTTCTTC. Amino acid sequence: CASSLSGGVPGEQFF.

This sequence joins TRBV6-5 and TRBJ2-1; D gene ambiguous. This CDR3 region has 13 residues. Germline V lookup: CDR1 MNHEY, CDR2 SVGAGI. Trimming removed 6 bases from V and 2 bases from J, with 8 bases in between. The CDR3: CASRVVAYNEQFF. CDR3 DNA sequence: TGTGCCAGCAGGGTAGTAGCCTACAATGAGCAGTTCTTC.